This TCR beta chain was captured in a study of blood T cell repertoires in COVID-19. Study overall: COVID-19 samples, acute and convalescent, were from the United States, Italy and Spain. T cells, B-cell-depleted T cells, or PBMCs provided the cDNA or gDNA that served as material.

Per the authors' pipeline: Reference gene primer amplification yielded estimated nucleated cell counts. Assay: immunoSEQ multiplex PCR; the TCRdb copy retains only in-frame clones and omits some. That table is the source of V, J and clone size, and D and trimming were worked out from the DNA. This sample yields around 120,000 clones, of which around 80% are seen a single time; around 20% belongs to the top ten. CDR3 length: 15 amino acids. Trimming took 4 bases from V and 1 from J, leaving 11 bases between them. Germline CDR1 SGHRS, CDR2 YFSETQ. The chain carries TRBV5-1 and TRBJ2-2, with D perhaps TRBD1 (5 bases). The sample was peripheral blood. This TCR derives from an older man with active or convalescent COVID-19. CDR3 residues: CASSRTTLNTGELFF. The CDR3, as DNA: TGCGCCAGCAGCCGGACAACATTGAACACCGGGGAGCTGTTTTTT.